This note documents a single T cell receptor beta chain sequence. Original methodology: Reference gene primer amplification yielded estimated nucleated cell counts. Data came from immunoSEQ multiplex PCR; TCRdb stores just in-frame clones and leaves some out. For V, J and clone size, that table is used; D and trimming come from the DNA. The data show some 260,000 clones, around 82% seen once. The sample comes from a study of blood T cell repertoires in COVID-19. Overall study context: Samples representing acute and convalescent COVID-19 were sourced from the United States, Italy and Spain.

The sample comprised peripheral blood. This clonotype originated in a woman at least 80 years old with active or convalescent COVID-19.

The chain's CDR3 is CASRNRVAYNSPLHF. The CDR3 coding sequence is TGTGCCAGCAGGAACAGGGTCGCCTATAATTCACCCCTCCACTTT. The genes are TRBV2 and TRBJ1-6; weak D call: TRBD1 (6 bases). CDR3 length: 15 amino acids. Germline CDR1 and CDR2: SNHLY and FYNNEI. The V end was cut by 6 bases, the J end by 2 bases, with 11 bases between.